This TCR beta chain is from a study of CD8 T cells in ankylosing spondylitis. TCRdb independently ran MiXCR on the 5' RACE reads; one entry per CDR3 protein. The table lists roughly 260,000 distinct CDR3 sequences, around 20% of them singletons, with roughly 7.3% in the top ten. This clonotype was counted only a few times. V lost 2 bases to trimming and J lost 4 bases, with 12 bases between them. CDR1 is SQVTM, CDR2 ANQGSEA, per germline. This CDR3 is built from 13 residues. Sequencing input: blood, either unsorted or a sorted T cell fraction (not recorded which). The receptor comes from a male donor with ankylosing spondylitis or in good health (not recorded which). The chain carries TRBV29-1 and TRBJ2-7; weak D call: TRBD2 (6 bases). The CDR3: CSVERRGRYEQYV. CDR3 bases: TGCAGCGTTGAAAGGAGGGGTAGGTACGAGCAGTACGTC.